These 7 T cell receptor beta chains were sequenced from one sample in a study of PD-1 blockade in mismatch repair-deficient tumors. Sequenced by immunoSEQ multiplex PCR; TCRdb stores in-frame clones only, minus some. The table records 60,000 to 65,000 clones, about 91% of them present only once. Sequencing was performed on peripheral blood, taken 52 weeks after starting pembrolizumab. These receptors were taken from an adult with mismatch repair-deficient cancer.

J is TRBJ2-5 and V is TRBV6-1; maybe TRBD2 (5 bases). CDR3 size: 15 residues. Trimming shortened V by 3 bases and J by 3 bases, and 14 bases separated the two germline ends. CDR1 and CDR2 (germline): MNHNS, SASEGT. CDR3 region: CASSDLGLSEETQYF. The CDR3 nucleotides read TGTGCCAGCAGTGACCTTGGCCTTAGCGAAGAGACCCAGTACTTC.

This chain connects TRBV18 to TRBJ2-7; 10 nucleotides match TRBD1. CDR3 size: 15 residues. Germline assignment: CDR1 KGHSH and CDR2 LQKENI. Trimming removed 3 bases from V and 5 bases from J; junction bases left unmatched: 7. The CDR3, as DNA: TGTGCCAGCTCACCCGGGACAGGGGCTCTCCACGAGCAGTACTTC. It yields the protein CASSPGTGALHEQYF.

In DNA form, the CDR3 reads TGTGCCAGCAGCCCCCTCCAGACAGACTTTGACAACGTCCTGACTTTC. As protein: CASSPLQTDFDNVLTF. The chain recombines TRBV11-3 with TRBJ2-6; perhaps TRBD1 as D (5 bases). This CDR3 has 16 residues. Trimming stripped 5 bases from V and 9 bases from J, with 20 bases between. Germline V gene sequence: CDR1 SGHNT, CDR2 YENEEA.

The V call is TRBV2, the J call TRBJ1-1; unclear D gene. The CDR3 runs 14 residues. V lost 4 bases and J lost 5, with 14 bases in between. Germline CDR1 and CDR2: SNHLY and FYNNEI. CDR3 sequence: CASSVGTRWTEAFF. The CDR3 DNA is TGTGCCAGCAGTGTTGGCACCCGGTGGACTGAAGCTTTCTTT.

This clone has a single count. The chain uses TRBV7-5 and TRBJ2-1; whether TRBD2, the table's D call, matches the DNA was not checked. TRBV7-5 has pseudogene status. The CDR3 has 13 amino acids. This CDR3 is CASSLGLAIEQFF. The CDR3 DNA is TGTGCCAGCAGCTTAGGACTAGCGATTGAGCAGTTCTTC.

The chain uses TRBV4-1 and TRBJ1-2; D uncertain. Trimming stripped 0 bases from V and 8 bases from J, with 13 bases between. Germline V lookup: CDR1 MGHRA, CDR2 YSYEKL. This CDR3 contains 14 residues. In DNA, the CDR3 is TGCGCCAGCAGCCAAGAACTGGGCGCGGGGGGCTACACCTTC. Translation: CASSQELGAGGYTF.

The genes are TRBV4-1 and TRBJ2-1, with unresolved D. The germline gives CDR1 MGHRA, CDR2 YSYEKL. Trimming took 3 bases from V and 3 from J, leaving 9 bases between them. The CDR3 contains 14 residues. The CDR3 nucleotides are TGCGCCAGCAGCCATAGAATAGACTACAATGAGCAGTTCTTC. Its protein product is CASSHRIDYNEQFF.